The next 24 T cell receptor beta chains were all read from a single sample in a study of shared clonotypes between healthy human individuals. Here immunoSEQ multiplex PCR was the method, and the copy in TCRdb shows in-frame clones only, minus some. The table records roughly 500,000 clones, 65% to 85% of them present only once. The sequenced sample was PBMCs. The receptors shown here come from a woman between 40 and 55 years old in good health. Some clones in this sample may be carry-over from other donors' samples.

This clone was counted between two and nine times. Since a far larger clone is one base different, this is likely a read error. The gene calls are TRBV27 and TRBJ2-2; 8 positions agree with TRBD1. Germline CDR1 is MNHEY and CDR2 is SMNVEV (reference sequence). CDR3 length equals 14 residues. The CDR3 reads CASSLLTGAGELLF. The DNA of the CDR3 is TGTGCCAGCAGTTTACTGACAGGGGCCGGGGAGCTGCTTTTT.

A word on this clone: A far larger clone differs by one base, so this is likely a read error. The sample contains more than one DNA sequence encoding this CDR3. This chain uses TRBV6-5 with TRBJ1-1, with D unresolved. The CDR3 runs to 16 residues. The germline V gene encodes CDR1 MNHEY and CDR2 SVGAGI. This CDR3 is CASSYSSGEANTEAFF. In DNA, the CDR3 is TGTGCTAGCAGTTACTCCTCCGGTGAGGCGAACACTGAAGCTTTCTTT.

J is TRBJ2-2 and V is TRBV19; 9 bases map to TRBD2. V lost 8 bases to trimming and J lost 5 bases; unmatched junction nucleotides: 12. This CDR3 comprises 16 residues. Germline assignment: CDR1 LNHDA and CDR2 SQIVND (reference sequence). CDR3 DNA: TGTGCCAGTTATACTTGGACTAGCGCGAGGACCGGGGAGCTGTTTTTT. Protein product: CASYTWTSARTGELFF.

The genes are TRBV11-2 and TRBJ1-1; TRBD1 agrees at 7 bases. CDR3 size: 15 residues. Germline V lookup: CDR1 SGHAT, CDR2 FQNNGV. The V segment lost 5 bases and the J segment 5 bases; nucleotides outside the gene matches: 11. The CDR3 loop reads CASSLLTGIGTEAFF. The CDR3 DNA reads TGTGCCAGCAGCCTACTGACAGGGATTGGAACTGAAGCTTTCTTT.

On this clone: The likely explanation is a read error, given a far larger clone one base away. The chain combines TRBV11-2 with TRBJ2-7; D may be TRBD1 (6 bases). The CDR3 has 14 residues. CDR1 is SGHAT, CDR2 FQNNGV, per germline. Deletions cut 5 bases from V and 2 bases from J, with 13 bases between. In DNA, the CDR3 is TGTGCCAGCAGCCGGGACATGGGCGCCTACGAGCAGTACTTC. Translating gives CASSRDMGAYEQYF.

The V call is TRBV2, the J call TRBJ2-5; 7 nucleotides agree with TRBD2. V was clipped by 5 bases and J by 4 bases; unmatched bases: 10. The CDR3 contains 15 residues. From germline, CDR1 is SNHLY and CDR2 FYNNEI. The CDR3 region has the DNA TGTGCCAGCAGTCAGGGCGGGGGAATAGGAGAGACCCAGTACTTC. Its protein is CASSQGGGIGETQYF.

The V gene is TRBV5-1, the J gene TRBJ1-2; 7 positions match TRBD1. This CDR3 spans 12 amino acids. Germline V gene data show CDR1 as SGHRS and CDR2 as YFSETQ. J was trimmed by 8 bases and V by 1 base; bases with no gene match: 2. The chain's CDR3 is CASSLTGEGYTF. The CDR3, as DNA: TGCGCCAGCAGCTTGACAGGGGAAGGCTACACCTTC.

This chain connects TRBV5-1 to TRBJ1-1; 9 bases are a match to TRBD1. V was pared by 3 bases and J by 1 base, with 10 bases of the junction left unmatched. The CDR3 runs 17 residues. Germline lookup yields CDR1 SGHRS and CDR2 YFSETQ. CDR3 DNA sequence: TGCGCCAGCAGCTCGGACAGGGGCTACACCCCGAACACTGAAGCTTTCTTT. Amino acid sequence: CASSSDRGYTPNTEAFF.

In regard to this clone: A far larger clone is off by one base, so a read error is likely. The V and J genes are TRBV7-6 and TRBJ1-3; no reliable D call. Germline V gene lookup returns CDR1 SGHVS and CDR2 FNYEAQ. The CDR3 extends over 12 amino acids. CDR3 loop: CASSLEGNIIYF. The CDR3 coding sequence is TGTGCCAGCAGCTTAGAGGGAAACATCATATATTTT.

As to this clone: A far larger clone is off by one base, so a read error is likely. The CDR3 nucleotides read TGTGCCAACAGCTTGGTTCCTGGAGAGACCCAGTACTTC. Encoded protein: CANSLVPGETQYF. This chain connects TRBV11-2 to TRBJ2-5; D gene uncertain. CDR3 size: 13 residues. Per germline, CDR1 SGHAT and CDR2 FQNNGV.

The chain joins TRBV7-9 to TRBJ2-2; 8 nucleotides agree with TRBD2. Germline CDR1 reads SEHNR; CDR2 reads FQNEAQ (reference sequence). V lost 5 bases, J lost 7 bases, and 12 bases stayed unmatched. The CDR3 covers 16 residues. The CDR3 bases are TGTGCCAGCAGCCCACGAGGCGGGAGGATGGTCGGGGAGCTGTTTTTT. As protein: CASSPRGGRMVGELFF.

The chain links TRBV11-2 to TRBJ2-2; the match to TRBD2 covers 7 bases. The CDR3 has 15 amino acids. The V gene end was trimmed by 5 bases and the J gene end by 4 bases; junction bases not matched to a gene: 7. The V gene's germline CDR1 is SGHAT and CDR2 FQNNGV. The CDR3 sequence is CASSPWGGITGELFF. The CDR3 region has the DNA TGTGCCAGCAGCCCCTGGGGAGGGATCACCGGGGAGCTGTTTTTT. The whole variable domain, remainder taken from reference TRBV11-2 and TRBJ2-2, is EAGVAQSPRYKIIEKRQSVAFWCNPISGHATLYWYQQILGQGPKLLIQFQNNGVVDDSQLPKDRFSAERLKGVDSTLKIQPAKLEDSAVYLCASSPWGGITGELFFGEGSRLTVL.

This clone was seen more than once but under ten times. The CDR3 is CASTPGQGASGELFF. The CDR3 region has the DNA TGTGCCAGCACCCCGGGACAGGGGGCTTCCGGGGAGCTGTTTTTT. This chain connects TRBV6-1 to TRBJ2-2, with TRBD1 identical over 12 bases. The length of the CDR3 is 15 residues. Germline values: CDR1 MNHNS, CDR2 SASEGT. J lost 6 bases, V lost 7 bases, and 6 bases had no gene match.

On this clone: This likely reflects a read error, since a far larger clone is one base away. The CDR3 loop reads CAAREWGAQNEQYF. Here the CDR3 DNA reads TGTGCCGCCCGGGAATGGGGTGCCCAGAACGAGCAGTACTTC. V gene TRBV6-1 combines with J gene TRBJ2-7; D may be TRBD2 (5 bases). This CDR3 has 14 residues. Trimming left V 11 bases short and J 5 bases short, with 22 bases between. Germline CDR1 reads MNHNS; CDR2 reads SASEGT.

On this clone itself: Since a far larger clone is one base different, this is likely a read error. Since the CDR3 does not end with the conserved phenylalanine or tryptophan, this likely comes from a read error. The chain uses TRBV7-2 and TRBJ1-1, with unresolved D. The V gene lost 2 bases and the J gene lost 2 bases, with 9 bases spanning the gap. Germline CDR1 reads SGHTA; CDR2 reads FQGNSA. This CDR3 has 14 amino acids. The CDR3 sequence is CASSLMPLNTEAFL. The CDR3 coding sequence is TGTGCCAGCAGCTTAATGCCACTAAACACTGAAGCTTTCCTT.

This rearrangement joins TRBV20-1 to TRBJ2-7; tentative D call: TRBD1 (6 bases). V gave up 6 bases and J gave up 5 bases, with 11 bases separating them. CDR1 is DFQATT and CDR2 is SNEGSKA in the germline V gene (reference sequence). The CDR3 contains 11 residues. The CDR3 loop reads CSATGQDEQYF. The CDR3 DNA sequence: TGCAGTGCCACGGGACAAGACGAGCAGTACTTC.

V and J are TRBV11-2 and TRBJ2-1; D ambiguous. The ends were cut back, 7 bases at V and 13 bases at J, with 14 bases in the middle. Germline CDR1 and CDR2: SGHAT and FQNNGV. This CDR3 is built from 11 residues. The CDR3 DNA follows: TGTGCCAGCACCTCAGACTTCCACCAGTTCTTC. Protein product: CASTSDFHQFF.

Here the CDR3 reads CASPKGVYEQYF. The CDR3 DNA is TGTGCCAGCCCTAAGGGCGTTTACGAGCAGTACTTC. The chain links TRBV13 to TRBJ2-7, with D hard to call. The CDR3 covers 12 residues. Germline V gene data show CDR1 as PRHDT and CDR2 as FYEKMQ (reference sequence). With 8 bases removed from V and 4 bases from J, the gap between germline ends came to 12 bases.

As DNA, the CDR3 is TGTGCCAGCACGCGAGGCCAGAGCGGGGAGCTGTTTTTT. Translation: CASTRGQSGELFF. This chain connects TRBV5-4 to TRBJ2-2; D gene uncertain. CDR1 and CDR2 from the germline V gene are SGHNT and YYREEE (reference sequence). This CDR3 is built from 13 residues. V lost 6 bases and J lost 7, with 13 bases in between.

Worth noting for this clone: Given a far larger clone just one base away, this is likely a sequencing read error. Here the CDR3 DNA reads TGTGCCAGCAGCTCGGGACTAGGCAATGAGCAGTTCTTC. Its protein is CASSSGLGNEQFF. The J gene is TRBJ2-1, the V gene TRBV5-6; 8 bases fit TRBD2. Germline CDR1 SGHDT, CDR2 YYEEEE. V was clipped by 3 bases and J by 6 bases; unmatched bases: 2. The CDR3 consists of 13 residues.

The J gene is TRBJ1-3, the V gene TRBV5-4; D remains unclear. The V end lost 4 bases, the J end lost 0 bases, and 8 bases lay between the germline ends. This CDR3 is 14 amino acids long. Germline-derived CDR1 and CDR2 are SGHNT and YYREEE (reference sequence). The CDR3 DNA sequence: TGTGCCAGCAGCACGCCTTCCTCTGGAAACACCATATATTTT. Translating it yields CASSTPSSGNTIYF.

Only a few counts were recorded for this clone. The gene calls are TRBV4-2 and TRBJ1-1; D uncertain. The CDR3 runs 16 residues. V lost 1 base and J 2 bases, leaving 14 bases between the germline ends. Germline V gives CDR1 LGHNA, CDR2 YNFKEQ. DNA for the CDR3: TGTGCCAGCAGCCAAGGGGTGGGCACAACTAACACTGAAGCTTTCTTT. As protein: CASSQGVGTTNTEAFF.

This clone was seen more than once but under ten times. The chain recombines TRBV5-1 with TRBJ1-3, with D uncertain. This CDR3 is built from 14 residues. CDR1 is SGHRS and CDR2 is YFSETQ in the germline V gene. Trimming left V 4 bases short and J 3 bases short, with 11 bases between. In DNA, the CDR3 is TGCGCCAGCAGCAGAGAGGCAGATGGAAACACCATATATTTT. Translated, it gives CASSREADGNTIYF. The variable domain in full, completed from reference TRBV5-1 and TRBJ1-3, reads KAGVTQTPRYLIKTRGQQVTLSCSPISGHRSVSWYQQTPGQGLQFLFEYFSETQRNKGNFPGRFSGRQFSNSRSEMNVSTLELGDSALYLCASSREADGNTIYFGEGSWLTVV.

About this clone: A read error likely explains this, since a far larger clone differs by one base. The CDR3 ends on some other residue instead of the conserved phenylalanine or tryptophan, so this is likely a read error. The same CDR3 can be traced to other DNA sequences in this sample. The chain carries TRBV29-1 and TRBJ1-2; D remains unclear. Germline assignment: CDR1 SQVTM and CDR2 ANQGSEA. V was trimmed by 7 bases and J by 2 bases, leaving 8 bases between them. The CDR3 runs 11 residues. CDR3 residues: CSAGDNYGYTL. CDR3 DNA sequence: TGCAGCGCGGGAGACAACTATGGCTACACCTTA.